The subject of this entry is one T cell receptor beta chain. The antigen is not known. TCRdb reprocessed the reads with MiXCR, giving one entry per CDR3 protein. The sample lists 180,000 or so distinct CDR3 sequences, about 18% occurring once. V dropped 1 base and J dropped 0 bases, with 10 bases sitting between them. The CDR3 length is 15 residues. This sample was included in a study of T cell repertoires in cytomegalovirus infection. Study as a whole: Indications of both CMV infection and matching HLA type were provided by public TCR beta signatures.

General study findings and limits: HLA-C-restricted CMV-specific TCR beta clonotypes were dominant in the ex vivo response. There were carriers of CMV plus the relevant HLA, and cumulative public TCR beta family frequency identified them.

The chain couples TRBV12-3 or TRBV12-4 to TRBJ2-7; no firm D call. This TCR derives from a human donor in good health (CMV status not recorded). Some clones in this sample may be carry-over from other donors' samples. Sequences were obtained from CD8+ T cells from PBMCs. CDR3 nucleotides: TGTGCCAGCAGTTTAGGGTCCATTAGCTCCTACGAGCAGTACTTC. Protein sequence: CASSLGSISSYEQYF.